This record covers a single T cell receptor beta chain. The record originates from a study of patients and donors after allogeneic stem cell transplantation. From the RT-PCR reads, TCRdb called clonotypes with MiXCR, one entry per CDR3 protein. The table lists approximately 200,000 distinct CDR3 sequences, less than 15% of them singletons. CDR3 length equals 16 residues. The ends lost 4 bases at V and 9 bases at J; junction bases unmatched: 15. CDR1 and CDR2 from the germline V gene are SGHNT and YYREEE (reference sequence). The specimen sequenced was blood, either unsorted or a sorted T cell fraction (not recorded which). This chain connects TRBV5-4 to TRBJ2-1, with 8 bases matching TRBD2. The sequence came from a human donor who was either an allogeneic HSCT recipient or a stem cell or donor lymphocyte infusion donor (not recorded which). It is not recorded whose cells these are; they may come from a transplant donor. The CDR3 coding sequence is TGTGCCAGCAGCCCCGGAGGGCGGGAGGATTCTGGTGAGCAGTTCTTC. This sequence encodes CASSPGGREDSGEQFF. Full variable domain (outside the CDR3, taken from reference TRBV5-4 and TRBJ2-1): ETGVTQSPTHLIKTRGQQVTLRCSSQSGHNTVSWYQQALGQGPQFIFQYYREEENGRGNFPPRFSGLQFPNYSSELNVNALELDDSALYLCASSPGGREDSGEQFFGPGTRLTVL.